The 32 T cell receptor beta chains in this list originate from one sample, sequenced in a study of control samples from healthy donors and cancer patients. Repertoires were generated with immunoSEQ multiplex PCR, while TCRdb's copy carries only in-frame clones and drops some. The top ten hold around 6.4% of the sample, which has roughly 450,000 clones, approximately 90% seen once. The source material was PBMCs. These receptors came from a man aged 35 to 55 with head and neck cancer.

This clone was detected only once. V usage is TRBV19 and J usage is TRBJ2-4, with D possibly being TRBD2 (5 bases). The CDR3 has 16 amino acids. Germline CDR1 reads LNHDA; CDR2 reads SQIVND (reference sequence). V lost 6 bases and J 0 bases, leaving 15 bases between the germline ends. CDR3 sequence (DNA): TGTGCCAGTAGCTCCCCCGACGGACTAGCCAAAAACATTCAGTACTTC. This gives the protein CASSSPDGLAKNIQYF.

The V call is TRBV4-1, the J call TRBJ1-5; perhaps TRBD1 as D (5 bases). Germline CDR1 and CDR2: MGHRA and YSYEKL. Trimming shortened V by 3 bases and J by 0 bases, and 9 bases separated the two germline ends. CDR3 length: 15 residues. The CDR3 coding sequence is TGCGCCAGCAGCCAGCAGGGTCTTAGCAATCAGCCCCAGCATTTT. Protein sequence: CASSQQGLSNQPQHF.

The DNA of the CDR3 is TGCGCCAGCAGCCAAGCCGTCGGACAAGAGACCCAGTACTTC. This sequence encodes CASSQAVGQETQYF. The chain links TRBV4-1 to TRBJ2-5; no definite D call. V was shortened by 1 base and J by 2 bases, with 8 bases between the two germline ends. The CDR3 length is 14 residues. Germline CDR1 reads MGHRA; CDR2 reads YSYEKL.

V is TRBV15 and J is TRBJ2-1, with 12 bases lining up with TRBD2. CDR3 length: 15 amino acids. J was trimmed by 7 bases and V by 3 bases; bases with no gene match: 4. Germline V gene lookup returns CDR1 LNHNV and CDR2 YYDKDF (reference sequence). In DNA form, the CDR3 reads TGTGCCACCAGCAGTGCTAGCGGGGGGGCTAATGAGCAGTTCTTC. Its translation: CATSSASGGANEQFF.

The chain recombines TRBV4-3 with TRBJ2-3, with TRBD2 identical over 11 bases. V was clipped by 1 base and J by 9 bases; unmatched bases: 12. CDR1 LGHNA and CDR2 YSLEER come from the germline V gene. This CDR3 region has 17 residues. The CDR3 protein is CASSQGTSGGGRVTQYF. CDR3 in DNA: TGCGCCAGCAGCCAAGGAACTAGCGGGGGCGGGAGAGTCACGCAGTATTTT.

This clone was counted between two and nine times. V gene TRBV24-1 combines with J gene TRBJ1-5; D is possibly TRBD1 (6 bases). Deletions cut 4 bases from V and 4 bases from J, with 10 bases between. This CDR3 has 14 residues. Germline values: CDR1 KGHDR, CDR2 SFDVKD. The CDR3, as DNA: TGTGCCACCAGTGACTCGGGACAAAATCAGCCCCAGCATTTT. This encodes CATSDSGQNQPQHF.

This clone was counted a single time. The V call is TRBV18, the J call TRBJ2-1; D unclear. Germline V gives CDR1 KGHSH, CDR2 LQKENI. V gave up 4 bases and J gave up 10 bases, with 11 bases separating them. There are 12 residues in the CDR3. The CDR3 DNA is TGTGCCAGCTCACTTTCTAGATCCGAGCAGTTCTTC. This codes for CASSLSRSEQFF. Full variable domain (outside the CDR3, taken from reference TRBV18 and TRBJ2-1): NAGVMQNPRHLVRRRGQEARLRCSPMKGHSHVYWYRQLPEEGLKFMVYLQKENIIDESGMPKERFSAEFPKEGPSILRIQQVVRGDSAAYFCASSLSRSEQFFGPGTRLTVL.

The chain carries TRBV24-1 and TRBJ2-1, with TRBD2 matching over 10 bases. This CDR3 has 15 amino acids. Unmatched junction bases numbered 5, after V lost 5 bases and J lost 5 bases. The germline V gene encodes CDR1 KGHDR and CDR2 SFDVKD. Written as DNA, the CDR3 is TGTGCCACCAGTGGATCGACTAGCGGGCACAATGAGCAGTTCTTC. Protein: CATSGSTSGHNEQFF.

This sequence joins TRBV30 and TRBJ2-2; D is undetermined. CDR3 length: 16 residues. Trimming pared 1 base from V and 4 bases from J, leaving 16 bases between. CDR1 is GTSNPN, CDR2 SVGIG, per germline (reference sequence). CDR3 amino acids: CAWSGDYGLGTGELFF. DNA for the CDR3: TGTGCCTGGAGTGGAGATTATGGGTTGGGCACCGGGGAGCTGTTTTTT.

This chain links TRBV10-2 with TRBJ1-1; 11 bases line up with TRBD1. The germline V gene encodes CDR1 WSHSY and CDR2 SAAADI. The CDR3 runs 15 residues. With 4 bases clipped from V and 5 bases from J, the junction kept 6 bases outside the gene matches. DNA of the CDR3: TGCGCCAGCAGTGCGCGGGACAGGGGGTTGACTGAAGCTTTCTTT. Amino acid sequence: CASSARDRGLTEAFF.

This clone has only one observation. This chain links TRBV11-2 with TRBJ2-2, with D perhaps TRBD2 (5 bases). This CDR3 is 15 amino acids long. From germline, CDR1 is SGHAT and CDR2 FQNNGV. Trimming stripped 5 bases from V and 1 base from J, with 11 bases between. Here the CDR3 reads CASSTDSVNTGELFF. Written as DNA, the CDR3 is TGTGCCAGCAGCACGGATAGCGTGAACACCGGGGAGCTGTTTTTT.

V gene TRBV7-9 combines with J gene TRBJ2-1; D is unresolved. The CDR3 spans 11 residues. V was cut by 1 base and J by 6 bases, with 1 base left in between. Germline CDR1 is SEHNR and CDR2 is FQNEAQ (reference sequence). The CDR3 DNA is TGTGCCAGCAGCTTAGGCAATGAGCAGTTCTTC. Amino acids: CASSLGNEQFF.

The CDR3 here is CASSLFDGRNQPQHF. CDR3 DNA: TGTGCCAGCAGTTTATTTGACGGACGCAATCAGCCCCAGCATTTT. This rearrangement joins TRBV28 to TRBJ1-5; no definite D call. V lost 1 base, J lost 2 bases, and 9 bases lay in between. Per germline, CDR1 MDHEN and CDR2 SYDVKM. The CDR3 spans 15 residues.

This chain uses TRBV3-1 (or the pseudogene TRBV3-2) with TRBJ1-5; 10 positions agree with TRBD1. The junction had 4 bases not matched to a gene; V was cut back by 1 base and J by 7 bases. The germline gives CDR1 LGHDT, CDR2 YNNKEL (reference sequence). CDR3 length: 15 amino acids. CDR3 sequence reads: CASSQGLTGGQPQHF. The CDR3 bases are TGTGCCAGCAGCCAAGGTTTGACAGGGGGCCAGCCCCAGCATTTT.

CDR3 DNA: TGTGCCAGCAGCCGGGGGAGAAGCACTGAAGCTTTCTTT. It yields the protein CASSRGRSTEAFF. The genes are TRBV7-3 and TRBJ1-1; perhaps TRBD1 as D (5 bases). CDR3 size: 13 residues. V was trimmed by 5 bases and J by 4 bases, leaving 11 bases between them. Germline CDR1 SGHTA, CDR2 FQGTGA.

CDR3 DNA sequence: TGTGCCATCGGGCAAGATGGTGAAAAACTGTTTTTT. Translated: CAIGQDGEKLFF. The genes are TRBV10-3 and TRBJ1-4; no clear D gene. Germline V CDR1 and CDR2: ENHRY, SYGVKD. The V end lost 8 bases, the J end lost 7 bases, and 11 bases lay between the germline ends. The CDR3 sequence is 12 residues long.

The V call is TRBV27, the J call TRBJ1-1; D is ambiguous. With 3 bases removed from V and 5 bases from J, the gap between germline ends came to 13 bases. The CDR3 has 14 amino acids. Per the germline V gene, CDR1 is MNHEY and CDR2 is SMNVEV (reference sequence). CDR3 sequence (DNA): TGTGCCAGCAGTTTTGAGAAGGGCGGGACTGAAGCTTTCTTT. Translating it yields CASSFEKGGTEAFF.

V and J are TRBV4-2 and TRBJ2-1, with 11 nucleotides matching TRBD2. V dropped 0 bases and J dropped 15; count of bases not matched to a gene: 16. Germline CDR1 reads LGHNA; CDR2 reads YNFKEQ. The CDR3 runs to 17 residues. CDR3 amino acids: CASSQDSGGARYPPLFF. In DNA, the CDR3 is TGTGCCAGCAGCCAAGATAGCGGGGGGGCCCGATACCCGCCCCTGTTCTTC.

V is TRBV28 and J is TRBJ2-3, with D uncertain. The CDR3 is made up of 14 amino acids. Per the germline V gene, CDR1 is MDHEN and CDR2 is SYDVKM. V lost 6 bases, J lost 4 bases, and 14 bases lay in between. In DNA, the CDR3 is TGTGCCAGCAGGTCCGGCTCATTGCCAGATACGCAGTATTTT. This sequence encodes CASRSGSLPDTQYF.

The CDR3 nucleotides are TGTGCCAGCAGTCCCAGGACAGGTCTTTTAGAGACCCAGTACTTC. Translating gives CASSPRTGLLETQYF. The rearrangement links TRBV28 to TRBJ2-5; 7 bases match TRBD1. CDR1 is MDHEN, CDR2 SYDVKM, per germline. The CDR3 spans 15 residues. Unmatched junction bases numbered 10, after V lost 5 bases and J lost 4 bases.

The chain is built from TRBV20-1 and TRBJ2-7; 9 bases map to TRBD2. There are 16 residues in the CDR3. In germline, CDR1 is DFQATT, CDR2 SNEGSKA (reference sequence). V shed 3 bases and J 1 base; nucleotides not matched to a gene: 10. The DNA for the CDR3 is TGCAGTGCTAGTTCTGCGGGAGGGCCATCTTCCTACGAGCAGTACTTC. As protein: CSASSAGGPSSYEQYF.

This clone was found a few times. This chain connects TRBV5-6 to TRBJ2-3; no firm D call. Trimming took 4 bases from V and 0 from J, leaving 12 bases between them. The CDR3 has 15 amino acids. Germline V lookup: CDR1 SGHDT, CDR2 YYEEEE. CDR3 sequence reads: CASSLRTLSTDTQYF. CDR3 bases: TGTGCCAGCAGCCTAAGGACGCTTAGCACAGATACGCAGTATTTT.

The V and J genes are TRBV6-6 and TRBJ2-5; maybe TRBD2 (6 bases). This CDR3 has 18 amino acids. Trimming removed 5 bases from V and 4 bases from J, with 26 bases in between. Germline V CDR1 and CDR2: MNHNY, SVGAGI (reference sequence). The CDR3 here is CASSPGRSGSGSVETQYF. The CDR3 DNA sequence: TGTGCCAGCAGTCCCGGACGGAGCGGAAGCGGGTCAGTAGAGACCCAGTACTTC.

In nucleotides, the CDR3 is TGCGCCAGCAGCCTCTTTCCCCAGACTAGCGGGAGCGAAGATACGCAGTATTTT. The encoded protein is CASSLFPQTSGSEDTQYF. The V and J genes are TRBV5-1 and TRBJ2-3; 12 bases are shared with TRBD2. Germline CDR1 and CDR2: SGHRS and YFSETQ. The CDR3 spans 18 residues. Trimming cost V 4 bases and J 5 bases; bases outside gene matches: 14.

J is TRBJ1-5 and V is TRBV9; D is unresolved. The CDR3 is 14 amino acids. Germline CDR1 is SGDLS and CDR2 is YYNGEE. Trimming pared 0 bases from V and 4 bases from J, leaving 8 bases between. The CDR3 protein is CASSVGGTNQPQHF. The CDR3, as DNA: TGTGCCAGCAGCGTAGGAGGAACAAATCAGCCCCAGCATTTT.

In the case of this clone: This same CDR3 is encoded by further DNA sequences in the sample. The rearrangement uses TRBV28 and TRBJ2-7; D is undetermined. The CDR3 covers 13 residues. V lost 3 bases to trimming and J lost 2 bases, with 8 bases between them. From germline, CDR1 is MDHEN and CDR2 SYDVKM. CDR3 loop: CASSLNGPYEQYF. The CDR3 nucleotides read TGTGCCAGCAGTTTGAACGGTCCCTACGAGCAGTACTTC. Using reference TRBV28 and TRBJ2-7 for the parts outside the CDR3, the full variable domain is DVKVTQSSRYLVKRTGEKVFLECVQDMDHENMFWYRQDPGLGLRLIYFSYDVKMKEKGDIPEGYSVSREKKERFSLILESASTNQTSMYLCASSLNGPYEQYFGPGTRLTVT.

The chain is built from TRBV6-6 and TRBJ2-5; TRBD2 aligns across 9 bases. Germline values: CDR1 MNHNY, CDR2 SVGAGI (reference sequence). CDR3 length: 14 residues. V shed 10 bases, J shed 5 bases, and the junction held 11 bases outside the gene matches. This CDR3 is CATRGAGGGETQYF. In nucleotides, the CDR3 is TGTGCCACCCGAGGAGCGGGAGGCGGGGAGACCCAGTACTTC.

The chain couples TRBV4-1 to TRBJ2-1; D is perhaps TRBD1 (6 bases). Germline CDR1 reads MGHRA; CDR2 reads YSYEKL. This CDR3 contains 13 residues. Trimming stripped 0 bases from V and 11 bases from J, with 11 bases between. DNA of the CDR3: TGCGCCAGCAGCCAAGAGGGCAGGGGTCAGCAGTTCTTC. This translates into CASSQEGRGQQFF.

The V gene is TRBV11-2, the J gene TRBJ2-7, with no clear D. Germline assignment: CDR1 SGHAT and CDR2 FQNNGV. This CDR3 has 14 residues. V shed 2 bases and J shed 2 bases, with 10 bases lying between them. CDR3: CASSLPGDPYEQYF. The CDR3 nucleotides are TGTGCCAGCAGCTTACCTGGGGATCCCTACGAGCAGTACTTC.

The chain couples TRBV6-5 to TRBJ2-7; 8 bases agree with TRBD1. CDR3 length: 15 residues. Germline V gene lookup returns CDR1 MNHEY and CDR2 SVGAGI. V lost 0 bases, J lost 4 bases, and 5 bases stayed unmatched. The CDR3 region is CASSYSQDRAYEQYF. For the CDR3, the DNA is TGTGCCAGCAGTTACTCCCAGGACAGGGCGTACGAGCAGTACTTC.

The chain is built from TRBV7-3 and TRBJ2-5, with D possibly TRBD2 on 5 matching bases. Trimming left V 5 bases short and J 4 bases short, with 11 bases between. Germline V gives CDR1 SGHTA, CDR2 FQGTGA. CDR3 size: 13 residues. The CDR3 sequence is CASSPTRGETQYF. The DNA for the CDR3 is TGTGCCAGCAGCCCCACTAGAGGAGAGACCCAGTACTTC.

As to this clone: In the same sample, other DNA sequences code for this CDR3. V usage is TRBV5-1 and J usage is TRBJ1-6; D is perhaps TRBD1 (5 bases). The V end was cut by 3 bases, the J end by 2 bases, with 9 bases between. In germline, CDR1 is SGHRS, CDR2 YFSETQ. The CDR3 has 15 amino acids. The DNA of the CDR3 is TGCGCCAGCAGCTCCGGGACGGCCTATAATTCACCCCTCCACTTT. Encoded protein: CASSSGTAYNSPLHF.